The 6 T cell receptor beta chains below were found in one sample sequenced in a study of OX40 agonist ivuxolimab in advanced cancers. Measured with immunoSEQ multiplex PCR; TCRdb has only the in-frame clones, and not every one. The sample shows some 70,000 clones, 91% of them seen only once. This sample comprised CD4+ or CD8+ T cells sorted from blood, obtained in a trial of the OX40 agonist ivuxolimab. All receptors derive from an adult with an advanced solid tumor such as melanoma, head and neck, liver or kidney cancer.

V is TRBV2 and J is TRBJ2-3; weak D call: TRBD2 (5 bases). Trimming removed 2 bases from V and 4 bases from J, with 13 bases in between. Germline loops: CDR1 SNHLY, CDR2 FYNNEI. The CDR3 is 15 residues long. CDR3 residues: CASSESRRVSDTQYF. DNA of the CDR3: TGTGCCAGCAGTGAATCCCGGCGGGTCTCAGATACGCAGTATTTT.

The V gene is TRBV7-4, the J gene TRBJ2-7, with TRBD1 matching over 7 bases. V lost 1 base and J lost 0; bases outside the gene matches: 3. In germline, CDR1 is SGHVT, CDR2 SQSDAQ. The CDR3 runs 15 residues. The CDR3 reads CASSLDRGSSYEQYF. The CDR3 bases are TGTGCCAGCAGCTTAGACAGGGGAAGCTCCTACGAGCAGTACTTC.

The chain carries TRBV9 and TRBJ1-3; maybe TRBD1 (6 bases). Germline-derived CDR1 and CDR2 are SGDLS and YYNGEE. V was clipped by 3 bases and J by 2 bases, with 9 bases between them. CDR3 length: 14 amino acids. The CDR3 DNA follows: TGTGCCAGCAGCGGGTCAGGGGCTGGAAACACCATATATTTT. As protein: CASSGSGAGNTIYF.

This chain's CDR3 is CASSLGRLAGVETQYF. Written as DNA, the CDR3 is TGTGCCAGCAGCTTAGGGCGTCTAGCGGGAGTGGAGACCCAGTACTTC. The chain joins TRBV7-9 to TRBJ2-5, with 10 bases aligning to TRBD2. The junction had 7 bases not matched to a gene; V was cut back by 1 base and J by 5 bases. This CDR3 contains 16 residues. Germline lookup yields CDR1 SEHNR and CDR2 FQNEAQ (reference sequence).

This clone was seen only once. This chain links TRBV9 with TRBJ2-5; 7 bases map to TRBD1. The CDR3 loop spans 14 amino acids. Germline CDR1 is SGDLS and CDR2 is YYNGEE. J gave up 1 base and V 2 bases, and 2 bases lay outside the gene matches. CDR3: CASSVRQGQETQYF. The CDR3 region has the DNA TGTGCCAGCAGCGTTCGACAGGGCCAAGAGACCCAGTACTTC.

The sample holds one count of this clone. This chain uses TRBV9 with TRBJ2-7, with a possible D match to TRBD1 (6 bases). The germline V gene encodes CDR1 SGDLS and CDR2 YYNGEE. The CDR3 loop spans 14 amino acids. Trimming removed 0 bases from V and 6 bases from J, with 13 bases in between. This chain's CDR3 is CASSVEVGGSEQYF. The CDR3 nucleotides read TGTGCCAGCAGCGTAGAGGTAGGGGGTAGCGAGCAGTACTTC.